Sequencing of this T cell receptor (beta chain) was carried out in a study of CD8+ T cells in alopecia areata. Extracted RNA was reverse transcribed, and the resulting cDNA served as sequencing template. The table came from immunoSEQ multiplex PCR; TCRdb's copy has only in-frame clones and leaves some out. Of roughly 120,000 clones listed, around 54% are singletons. The germline gives CDR1 SGHDT, CDR2 YYEEEE. V lost 3 bases to trimming and J lost 9 bases, with 16 bases between them. This CDR3 is 14 amino acids long. Study conclusions and caveats: Alopecia totalis/universalis scalp especially showed more expanded CD8+ clones than normal scalp.

Treatment in this sample: oral pan-JAK inhibitor, 5-10 mg twice daily. This clone has only a few counts. The antigen is unknown. V is TRBV5-6 and J is TRBJ2-1, with a tentative D call TRBD2 (6 bases). This receptor was obtained from a human donor with alopecia areata. Sequencing was performed on CD4+ T cells sorted from blood, taken at week 24, from a patient treated with tofacitinib. CDR3 sequence: CASSYGTPGSEQFF. Written as DNA, the CDR3 is TGTGCCAGCAGCTACGGGACTCCAGGAAGTGAGCAGTTCTTC.